This T cell receptor (beta chain) was sequenced for a study of T-cell reconstitution after alpha-beta-depleted transplantation in children. Overall study results and limits: It was newly produced T cells that mostly accounted for T-cell counts and diversity one year after transplant.

V dropped 1 base and J dropped 5; count of bases not matched to a gene: 1. This CDR3 has 14 amino acids. Germline assignment: CDR1 SGHDN and CDR2 FVKESK. Molecular barcoding with unique molecular identifiers was used for the TCRbeta library. MiXCR, applied by TCRdb to the PCR reads, yields one record per CDR3 protein. The sample holds about 440,000 distinct CDR3 sequences; about 40% are singletons and the top ten take under 35%. This clonotype was observed many times. The target antigen is unknown. V gene TRBV14 combines with J gene TRBJ2-2; 7 bases are shared with TRBD1. This sequence originates from a girl aged 2 to 10 with aplastic anemia, due to receive a stem cell transplant. Sequenced here: PBMCs, sampled before TCRalphabeta/CD19-depleted stem cell transplant. The CDR3: CASSQVQGTGELFF. CDR3 DNA sequence: TGTGCCAGCAGCCAAGTACAGGGGACCGGGGAGCTGTTTTTT.